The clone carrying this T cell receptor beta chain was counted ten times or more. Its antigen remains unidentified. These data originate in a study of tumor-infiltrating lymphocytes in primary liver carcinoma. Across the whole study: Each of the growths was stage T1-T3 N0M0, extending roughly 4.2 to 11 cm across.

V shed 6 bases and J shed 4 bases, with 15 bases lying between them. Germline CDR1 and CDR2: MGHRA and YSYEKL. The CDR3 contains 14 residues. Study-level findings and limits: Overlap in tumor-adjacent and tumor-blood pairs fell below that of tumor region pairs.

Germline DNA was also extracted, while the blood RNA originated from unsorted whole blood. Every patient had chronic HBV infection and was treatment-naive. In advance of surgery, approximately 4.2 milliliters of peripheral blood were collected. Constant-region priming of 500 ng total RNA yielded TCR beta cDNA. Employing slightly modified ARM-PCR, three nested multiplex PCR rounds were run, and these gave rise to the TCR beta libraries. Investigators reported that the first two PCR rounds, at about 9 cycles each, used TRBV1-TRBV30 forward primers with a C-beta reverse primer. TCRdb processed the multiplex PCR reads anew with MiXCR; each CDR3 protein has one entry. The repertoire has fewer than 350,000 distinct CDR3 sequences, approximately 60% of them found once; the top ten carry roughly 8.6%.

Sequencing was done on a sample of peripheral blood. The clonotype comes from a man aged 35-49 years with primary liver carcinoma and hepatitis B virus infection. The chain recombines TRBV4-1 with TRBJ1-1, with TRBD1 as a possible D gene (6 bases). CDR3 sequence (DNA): TGCGCCAGCAGGAACAGGGCGGCGGGCACTGAAGCTTTCTTT. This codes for CASRNRAAGTEAFF.